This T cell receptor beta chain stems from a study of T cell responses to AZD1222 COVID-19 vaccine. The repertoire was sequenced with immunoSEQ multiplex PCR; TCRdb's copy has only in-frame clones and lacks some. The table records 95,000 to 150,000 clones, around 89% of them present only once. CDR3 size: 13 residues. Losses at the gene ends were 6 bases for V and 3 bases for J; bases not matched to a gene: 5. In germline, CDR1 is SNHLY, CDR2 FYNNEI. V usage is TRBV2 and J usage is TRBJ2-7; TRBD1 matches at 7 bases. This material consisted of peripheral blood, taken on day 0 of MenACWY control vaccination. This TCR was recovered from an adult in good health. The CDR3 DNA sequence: TGTGCCAGCAGAGACAGGGATCTCTACGAGCAGTACTTC. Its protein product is CASRDRDLYEQYF.